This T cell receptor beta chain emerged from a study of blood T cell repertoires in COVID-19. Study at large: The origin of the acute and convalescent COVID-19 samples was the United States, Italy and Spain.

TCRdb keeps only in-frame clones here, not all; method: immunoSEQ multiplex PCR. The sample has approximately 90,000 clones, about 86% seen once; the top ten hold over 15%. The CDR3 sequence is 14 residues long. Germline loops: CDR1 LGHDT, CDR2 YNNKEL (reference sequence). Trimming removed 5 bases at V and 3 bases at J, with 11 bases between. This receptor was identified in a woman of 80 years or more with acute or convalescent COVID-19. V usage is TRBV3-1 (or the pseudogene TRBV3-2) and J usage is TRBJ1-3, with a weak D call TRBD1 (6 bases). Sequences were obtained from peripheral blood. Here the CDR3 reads CASSSQGYGNTIYF. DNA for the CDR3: TGTGCCAGCAGCTCACAGGGCTATGGAAACACCATATATTTT.